These T cell receptor beta chains were read from a single sample in a study of T cell changes during pregnancy in multiple sclerosis. Sequencing was performed with immunoSEQ multiplex PCR; in TCRdb, only in-frame clones are kept and a portion is missing. The sample yields around 110,000 clones, 91% seen once. Sequenced material: peripheral blood, taken before pregnancy. These receptors all stem from a female donor with multiple sclerosis, enrolled in a pregnancy study. Both conserved end residues are part of each CDR3. A D gene is named only where the DNA matches it firmly.

cdr3_length j_call v_call d_call cdr3_aa cdr3_nt
14 TRBJ2-3 TRBV10-3 TRBD2 CAIRVAGAGDTQYF TGTGCCATCAGAGTAGCGGGAGCAGGGGATACGCAGTATTTT
22 TRBJ1-1 TRBV4-1 TRBD1 CASSLKLAHVGQGTFMNTEAFF TGCGCCAGCAGCCTCAAGCTTGCGCATGTGGGACAGGGGACTTTTATGAACACTGAAGCTTTCTTT
16 TRBJ1-3 TRBV29-1 NA CSVQGSISGSGNTIYF TGCAGCGTTCAGGGCTCCATCTCTGGCTCTGGAAACACCATATATTTT
13 TRBJ1-3 TRBV9 NA CASSPRGGNTIYF TGTGCCAGCAGCCCCCGGGGAGGAAACACCATATATTTT
15 TRBJ1-6 TRBV27 NA CASSIRTGYNSPLHF TGTGCCAGCAGTATAAGGACGGGGTATAATTCACCCCTCCACTTT
16 TRBJ2-2 TRBV27 TRBD2 CASSLNSGVGTGELFF TGTGCCAGCAGTTTAAACAGCGGGGTAGGCACCGGGGAGCTGTTTTTT
13 TRBJ1-3 TRBV9 NA CASSVSSGNTIYF TGTGCCAGCAGCGTGAGCTCTGGAAACACCATATATTTT
15 TRBJ2-7 TRBV19 TRBD1 CASSMMDRGYYEQYF TGTGCCAGTAGTATGATGGACAGGGGGTACTACGAGCAGTACTTC
15 TRBJ2-2 TRBV27 NA CASSLSRGATGELFF TGTGCCAGCAGTTTATCCAGGGGTGCCACCGGGGAGCTGTTTTTT
15 TRBJ1-4 TRBV16 NA CASSQLWGESEKLFF TGTGCCAGCAGCCAATTATGGGGGGAGTCCGAAAAACTGTTTTTT
14 TRBJ2-1 TRBV4-1 NA CASSQEAGVVEQFF TGCGCCAGCAGCCAAGAAGCAGGGGTGGTTGAGCAGTTCTTC
13 TRBJ1-2 TRBV6-1 TRBD1 CASSETGVMGYTF TGTGCCAGCAGTGAGACAGGGGTAATGGGCTACACCTTC
15 TRBJ1-2 TRBV6-1 NA CASSEIGRPNYGYTF TGTGCCAGCAGTGAAATAGGGAGGCCTAACTATGGCTACACCTTC
18 TRBJ2-6 TRBV27 TRBD1 CASTTGQGVIGGANVLTF TGTGCCAGCACCACGGGACAGGGGGTAATCGGGGGGGCCAACGTCCTGACTTTC